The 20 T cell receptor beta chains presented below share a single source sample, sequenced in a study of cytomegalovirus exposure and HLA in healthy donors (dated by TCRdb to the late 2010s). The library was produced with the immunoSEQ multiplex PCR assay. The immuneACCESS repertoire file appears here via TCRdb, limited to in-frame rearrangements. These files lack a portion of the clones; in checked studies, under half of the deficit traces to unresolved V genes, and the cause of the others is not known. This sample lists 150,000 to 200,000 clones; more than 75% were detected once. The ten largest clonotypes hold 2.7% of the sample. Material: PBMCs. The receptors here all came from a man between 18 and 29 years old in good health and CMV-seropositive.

In DNA form, the CDR3 reads TGTGCCAGCAGCTTTACCCCGGGAGGCACTGAAGCTTTCTTT. It codes for CASSFTPGGTEAFF. The chain is built from TRBV11-1 and TRBJ1-1, with D unresolved. The V end lost 3 bases, the J end lost 4 bases, and 12 bases lay between the germline ends. This CDR3 has 14 amino acids. Per the germline V gene, CDR1 is SGHAT and CDR2 is FQDESV (reference sequence).

DNA of the CDR3: TGTGCCAGCTCAGAATTCGAGGGGGACACTGAAGCTTTCTTT. It translates to CASSEFEGDTEAFF. This chain joins TRBV18 and TRBJ1-1; D possibly corresponds to TRBD1 (6 bases). V was shortened by 5 bases and J by 3 bases, with 13 bases between the two germline ends. The CDR3 extends over 14 amino acids. Germline V CDR1 and CDR2: KGHSH, LQKENI.

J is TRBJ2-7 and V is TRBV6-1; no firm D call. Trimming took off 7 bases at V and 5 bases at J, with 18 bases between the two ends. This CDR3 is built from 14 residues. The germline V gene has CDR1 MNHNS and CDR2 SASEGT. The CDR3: CASTSQVEIHEQYF. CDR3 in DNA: TGTGCCAGCACCAGCCAGGTTGAGATCCACGAGCAGTACTTC.

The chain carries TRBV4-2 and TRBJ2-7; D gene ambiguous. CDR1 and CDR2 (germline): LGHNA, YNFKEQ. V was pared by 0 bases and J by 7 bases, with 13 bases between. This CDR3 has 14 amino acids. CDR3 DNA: TGTGCCAGCAGCCAAGACATATCATCGGGTGAGCAGTACTTC. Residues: CASSQDISSGEQYF.

The CDR3 region is CASRATGGGYEQYF. In nucleotides, the CDR3 is TGTGCCAGCAGGGCAACAGGGGGGGGTTACGAGCAGTACTTC. The rearrangement uses TRBV2 and TRBJ2-7, with D possibly matching TRBD1 (8 bases). With 6 bases removed from V and 4 bases from J, the gap between germline ends came to 16 bases. The CDR3 spans 14 residues. Looked up from germline, CDR1 is SNHLY and CDR2 is FYNNEI.

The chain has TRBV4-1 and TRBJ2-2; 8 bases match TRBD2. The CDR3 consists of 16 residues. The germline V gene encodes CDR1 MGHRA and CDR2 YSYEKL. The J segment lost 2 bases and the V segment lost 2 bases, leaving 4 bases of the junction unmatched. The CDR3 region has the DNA TGCGCCAGCAGCCAATCTAGCGGGCTTAACACCGGGGAGCTGTTTTTT. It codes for CASSQSSGLNTGELFF.

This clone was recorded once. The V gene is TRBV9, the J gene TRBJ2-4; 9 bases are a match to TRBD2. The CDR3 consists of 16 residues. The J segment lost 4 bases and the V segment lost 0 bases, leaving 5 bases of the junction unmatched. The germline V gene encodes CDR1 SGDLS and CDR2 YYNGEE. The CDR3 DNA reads TGTGCCAGCAGCGTAGCCGCGGGGGGGAGAAAAAACATTCAGTACTTC. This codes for CASSVAAGGRKNIQYF.

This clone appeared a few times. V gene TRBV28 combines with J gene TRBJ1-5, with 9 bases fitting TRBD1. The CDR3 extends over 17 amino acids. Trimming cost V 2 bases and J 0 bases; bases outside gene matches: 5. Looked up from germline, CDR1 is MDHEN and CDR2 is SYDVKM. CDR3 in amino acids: CASSLRQGGFSNQPQHF. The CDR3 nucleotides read TGTGCCAGCAGTTTACGACAGGGGGGGTTTAGCAATCAGCCCCAGCATTTT.

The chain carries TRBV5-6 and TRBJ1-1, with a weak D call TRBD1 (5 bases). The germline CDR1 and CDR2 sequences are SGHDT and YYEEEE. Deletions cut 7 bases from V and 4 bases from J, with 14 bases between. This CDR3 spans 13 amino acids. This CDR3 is CASAAGSGTEAFF. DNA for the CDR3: TGTGCCAGCGCGGCAGGGTCGGGCACTGAAGCTTTCTTT.

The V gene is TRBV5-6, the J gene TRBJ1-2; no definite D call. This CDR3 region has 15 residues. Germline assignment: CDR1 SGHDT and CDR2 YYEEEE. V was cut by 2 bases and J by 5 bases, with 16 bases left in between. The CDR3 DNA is TGTGCCAGCAGCTTCCGGGGTCCCGGATTGTATGGCTACACCTTC. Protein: CASSFRGPGLYGYTF.

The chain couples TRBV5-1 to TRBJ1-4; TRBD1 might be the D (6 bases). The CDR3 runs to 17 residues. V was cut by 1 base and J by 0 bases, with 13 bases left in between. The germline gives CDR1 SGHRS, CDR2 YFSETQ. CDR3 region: CASSLFGGPATNEKLFF. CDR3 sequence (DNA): TGCGCCAGCAGCTTGTTCGGGGGGCCAGCAACTAATGAAAAACTGTTTTTT.

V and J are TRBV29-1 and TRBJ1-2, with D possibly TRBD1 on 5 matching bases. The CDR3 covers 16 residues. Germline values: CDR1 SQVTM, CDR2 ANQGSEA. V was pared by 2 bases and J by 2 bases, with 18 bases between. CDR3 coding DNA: TGCAGCGTTGAAAAAGGGCAGGGCTCCCTAAACTATGGCTACACCTTC. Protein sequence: CSVEKGQGSLNYGYTF.

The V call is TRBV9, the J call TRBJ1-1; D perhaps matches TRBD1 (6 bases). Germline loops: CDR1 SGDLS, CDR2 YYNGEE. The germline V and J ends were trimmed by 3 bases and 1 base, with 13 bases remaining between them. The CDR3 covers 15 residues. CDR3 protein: CASSGNREGNTEAFF. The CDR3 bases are TGTGCCAGCAGCGGGAACAGGGAGGGGAACACTGAAGCTTTCTTT. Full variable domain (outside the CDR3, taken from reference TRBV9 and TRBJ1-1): DSGVTQTPKHLITATGQRVTLRCSPRSGDLSVYWYQQSLDQGLQFLIQYYNGEERAKGNILERFSAQQFPDLHSELNLSSLELGDSALYFCASSGNREGNTEAFFGQGTRLTVV.

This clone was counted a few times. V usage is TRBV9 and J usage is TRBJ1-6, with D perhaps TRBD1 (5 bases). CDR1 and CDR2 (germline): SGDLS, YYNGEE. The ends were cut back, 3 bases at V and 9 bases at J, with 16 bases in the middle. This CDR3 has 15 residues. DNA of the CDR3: TGTGCCAGCAGCGGGGACTCAAGACGGATTTCACCCCTCCACTTT. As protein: CASSGDSRRISPLHF.

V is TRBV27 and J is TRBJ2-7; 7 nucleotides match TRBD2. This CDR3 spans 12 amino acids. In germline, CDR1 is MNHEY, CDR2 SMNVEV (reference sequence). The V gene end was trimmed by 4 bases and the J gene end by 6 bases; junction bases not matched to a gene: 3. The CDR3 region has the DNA TGTGCCAGCAGTTGGTCGGGGGGCGAGCAGTACTTC. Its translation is CASSWSGGEQYF.

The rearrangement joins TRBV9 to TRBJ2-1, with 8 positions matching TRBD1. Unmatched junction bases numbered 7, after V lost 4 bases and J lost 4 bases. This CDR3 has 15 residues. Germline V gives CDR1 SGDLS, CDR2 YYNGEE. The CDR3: CASSLDRGRYNEQFF. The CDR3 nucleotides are TGTGCCAGCAGCTTAGACAGGGGCCGATACAATGAGCAGTTCTTC.

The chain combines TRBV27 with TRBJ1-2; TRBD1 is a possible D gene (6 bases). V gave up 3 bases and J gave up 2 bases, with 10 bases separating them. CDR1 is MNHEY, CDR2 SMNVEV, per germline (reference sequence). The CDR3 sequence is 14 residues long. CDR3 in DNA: TGTGCCAGCAGTTTTAAGGACAGCAACTATGGCTACACCTTC. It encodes CASSFKDSNYGYTF.

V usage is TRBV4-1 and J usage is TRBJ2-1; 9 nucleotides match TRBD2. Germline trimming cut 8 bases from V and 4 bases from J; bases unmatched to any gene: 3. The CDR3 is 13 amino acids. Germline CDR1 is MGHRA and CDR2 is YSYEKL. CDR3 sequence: CASGLASYNEQFF. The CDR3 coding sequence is TGCGCCAGCGGACTAGCGAGTTACAATGAGCAGTTCTTC.

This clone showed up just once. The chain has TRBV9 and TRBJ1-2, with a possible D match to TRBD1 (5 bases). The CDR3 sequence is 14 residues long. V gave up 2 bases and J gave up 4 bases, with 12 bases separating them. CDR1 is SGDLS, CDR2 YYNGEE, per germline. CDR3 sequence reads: CASSVGDSVYGYTF. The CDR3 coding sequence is TGTGCCAGCAGCGTTGGGGACTCCGTCTATGGCTACACCTTC.

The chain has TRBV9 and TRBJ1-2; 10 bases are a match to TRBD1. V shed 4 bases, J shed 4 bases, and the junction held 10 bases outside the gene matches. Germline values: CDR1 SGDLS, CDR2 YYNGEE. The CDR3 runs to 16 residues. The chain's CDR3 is CASSFGQGVSIYGYTF. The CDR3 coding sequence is TGTGCCAGCAGCTTTGGACAGGGGGTCTCAATCTATGGCTACACCTTC.